This T cell receptor (beta chain) stems from a study of CD8 T cells in Susac syndrome. Deletions cut 6 bases from V and 4 bases from J, with 19 bases between. CDR1 is KGHSH, CDR2 LQKENI, per germline. CDR3 length equals 15 residues. An amount of RNA that ranged from roughly 0.5 to 1 ug was reverse transcribed with random hexamers. TCRdb re-analysed the immunoSEQ multiplex PCR reads in MiXCR, keeping a single row per CDR3 protein. The sample records 250,000 to 350,000 distinct CDR3 sequences, approximately 81% being singletons. The chain recombines TRBV18 with TRBJ2-7; D tentatively fits TRBD1 or TRBD2 (6 bases each). This receptor was taken from a human donor with multiple sclerosis. Sequencing used CD8+ T cells from PBMCs. The CDR3 DNA follows: TGTGCCAGCTCTCCGACTACAGGGCGGGGATACGAGCAGTACTTC. Its translation: CASSPTTGRGYEQYF.